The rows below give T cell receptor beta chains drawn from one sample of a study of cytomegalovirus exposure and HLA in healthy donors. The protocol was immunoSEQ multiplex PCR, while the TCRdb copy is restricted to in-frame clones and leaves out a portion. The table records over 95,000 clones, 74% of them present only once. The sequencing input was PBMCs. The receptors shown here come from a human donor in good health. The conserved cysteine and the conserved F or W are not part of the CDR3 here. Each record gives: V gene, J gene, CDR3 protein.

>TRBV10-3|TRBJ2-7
AISPANEQY
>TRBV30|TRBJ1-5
AWSSGDNQPQH
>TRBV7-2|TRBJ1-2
ASSLPRGSYT
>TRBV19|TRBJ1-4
ASSIRGGRGEKLF
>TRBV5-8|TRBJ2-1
ASSRDRGGYNEQF
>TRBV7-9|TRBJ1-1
ASSLWTGGARTEAF
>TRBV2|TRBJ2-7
ASIAPRGSYEQY
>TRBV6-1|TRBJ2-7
ASSSGTSGPYEQY
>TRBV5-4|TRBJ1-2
ASSRQGRYGYT
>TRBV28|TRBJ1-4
ASSLLRGDRNEKLF
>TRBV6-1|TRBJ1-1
ASSGTHGQEAF
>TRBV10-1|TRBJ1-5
ASSESDRLQLSNQPQH
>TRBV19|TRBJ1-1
ASSLHGNTEAF
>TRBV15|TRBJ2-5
ATSRGTGRETQY
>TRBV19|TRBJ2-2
ASRPPGNTGELF
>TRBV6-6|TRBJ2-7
ASSYSGTGYEQY
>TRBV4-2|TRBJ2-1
ASSHPSGTSGYNEQF
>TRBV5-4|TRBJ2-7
ASSLGGGSGYEQY
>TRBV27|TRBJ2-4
ASSPGQGLAKNIQY
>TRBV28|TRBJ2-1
ASSSPLAGDRTEQF
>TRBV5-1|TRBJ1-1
ASSLRAGNSEAF
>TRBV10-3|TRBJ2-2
AISESRPSVAGELF
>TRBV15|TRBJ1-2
ATSRDRAGYGYT
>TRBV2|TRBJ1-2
ASTTPGQLYGYT
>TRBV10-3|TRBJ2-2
AIRSSQLNTGELF
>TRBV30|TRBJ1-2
AWSKGPGGYGYT
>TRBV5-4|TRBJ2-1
ASSPSRGVGPGGNEQF
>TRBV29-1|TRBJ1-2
SVETSGGGYGYT
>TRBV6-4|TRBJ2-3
ASSEGGPTDTQY
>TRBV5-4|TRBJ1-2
ASRPGQAASYGYT
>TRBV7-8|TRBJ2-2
ASSKDRQNTGELF
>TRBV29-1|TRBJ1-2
SVRDRTDYGYT
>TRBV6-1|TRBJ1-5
ASSEEGVVQPQH
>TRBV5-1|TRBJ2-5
ASSLARGQETQY